A selection of T cell receptor beta chains follows, all from one sample in a study of T cell responses to AZD1222 COVID-19 vaccine. TCRdb keeps only in-frame clones here, not all; method: immunoSEQ multiplex PCR. The table records about 90,000 clones, 88% of them present only once. Sample: peripheral blood, taken on day 0 of MenACWY control vaccination. Receptors were obtained from an adult in good health. Each CDR3 is given with its conserved first and last residue. A D gene is named only where the DNA matches it firmly. Expanded clones are given a class, and other clones once, few, many or no size at all.

j_call clone_size d_call v_call cdr3_aa cdr3_nt
TRBJ1-6 once - TRBV19 CASSISLNSNSPLHF TGTGCCAGTAGTATAAGCTTGAACAGTAATTCACCCCTCCACTTT
TRBJ2-7 - TRBD1 TRBV10-2 CASSEYQDRGGEQYF TGCGCCAGCAGTGAGTATCAAGACAGGGGTGGGGAGCAGTACTTC
TRBJ1-5 few - TRBV19 CASSIGETNQPQHF TGTGCCAGTAGTATTGGTGAGACTAATCAGCCCCAGCATTTT
TRBJ2-3 - - TRBV12-3/TRBV12-4 CASSLGNTQYF TGTGCCAGCAGTTTAGGCAATACGCAGTATTTT
TRBJ1-6 - - TRBV6-5 CASSYPQTGGYSPLHF TGTGCCAGCAGTTACCCTCAGACAGGTGGATATTCACCCCTCCACTTT
TRBJ1-5 - TRBD1 TRBV6-5 CASSYRQGMGQPQHF TGTGCCAGCAGTTATCGACAGGGGATGGGCCAGCCCCAGCATTTT
TRBJ1-1 - - TRBV20-1 CSASTRANTEAFF TGCAGTGCTAGTACCAGGGCGAACACTGAAGCTTTCTTT
TRBJ2-3 once TRBD2 TRBV19 CASSLVSGGGADTQYF TGTGCCAGTAGTTTGGTGAGCGGGGGTGGTGCAGATACGCAGTATTTT
TRBJ1-4 - - TRBV4-1 CASSQEKGATNEKLFF TGCGCCAGCAGCCAAGAGAAGGGTGCAACTAATGAAAAACTGTTTTTT
TRBJ2-1 - - TRBV7-3 CASSTSYGDEQFF TGTGCCAGCAGCACATCATATGGGGATGAGCAGTTCTTC
TRBJ1-6 - - TRBV7-2 CASSPENSPLHF TGTGCCAGCAGCCCGGAGAATTCACCCCTCCACTTT
TRBJ2-2 - - TRBV9 CASTSGLQSGELFF TGTGCCAGCACTTCGGGACTCCAGAGCGGGGAGCTGTTTTTT
TRBJ1-2 once - TRBV7-2 CASSLAGTTNYGYTF TGTGCCAGCAGCTTAGCTGGGACAACTAACTATGGCTACACCTTC
TRBJ2-5 - TRBD1 TRBV6-5 CASRVTGGQETQYF TGTGCCAGCAGGGTAACAGGGGGGCAAGAGACCCAGTACTTC
TRBJ2-7 - - TRBV18 CASSPTQVSYEQYF TGTGCCAGCTCACCGACACAGGTCTCCTACGAGCAGTACTTC
TRBJ1-2 - TRBD1 TRBV2 CAARGWGVGYGYTF TGTGCCGCCAGGGGGTGGGGAGTTGGCTATGGCTACACCTTC
TRBJ1-3 - - TRBV2 CASSERAVGNTIYF TGTGCCAGCAGTGAAAGGGCAGTTGGAAACACCATATATTTT
TRBJ1-6 - TRBD1 TRBV6-5 CASKGQNNSPLHF TGTGCCAGCAAGGGACAGAATAATTCACCCCTCCACTTT
TRBJ1-5 - - TRBV6-2/TRBV6-3 CASSDSSNQPQHF TGTGCCAGCAGCGACAGTAGCAATCAGCCCCAGCATTTT
TRBJ1-1 once - TRBV7-8 CASSLERGGTEAFF TGTGCCAGCAGCTTAGAGAGGGGTGGCACTGAAGCTTTCTTT
TRBJ2-2 - - TRBV5-1 CASVLTEAGDETGELFF TGCGCCAGCGTCCTCACCGAGGCAGGGGATGAGACCGGGGAGCTGTTTTTT
TRBJ1-1 - TRBD1 TRBV6-1 CASSEPGQGKTEAFF TGTGCCAGCAGTGAACCGGGACAGGGAAAGACTGAAGCTTTCTTT
TRBJ1-2 - TRBD1 TRBV30 CAWSPLDRENYGYTF TGTGCCTGGAGCCCCCTGGACAGGGAGAACTATGGCTACACCTTC
TRBJ2-7 - - TRBV9 CASSPSGTIAYEQYF TGTGCCAGCAGCCCCTCGGGGACCATCGCCTACGAGCAGTACTTC